Listed below are T cell receptor beta chains from one sample, sequenced in a study of T-cell memory formation after mild COVID-19. One entry per CDR3 protein results from TCRdb running MiXCR on the 5' RACE reads. The sample contains tens of thousands of distinct CDR3 sequences, 7.5% to 10% of which appear only once. Sequenced sample: PBMCs or a T cell subset sorted from them (not recorded which). Receptor source: an adult woman who had mild COVID-19 (a few samples of this study predate the infection). Cell type and time point are not known. The CDR3 runs from the conserved cysteine through the conserved F or W.

v_gene	j_gene	CDR3aa
TRBV5-1	TRBJ2-1	CASSLYGLLEQFF
TRBV15	TRBJ2-3	CATSRGLGISVDTQYF
TRBV27	TRBJ2-1	CASSLGTHFNEQFF
TRBV5-1	TRBJ2-1	CASSAQGHSRGDEQFF
TRBV27	TRBJ2-5	CASSHGGRETQYF
TRBV4-3	TRBJ1-5	CASSQDGWQGFNQPQHF
TRBV6-6	TRBJ1-1	CASSYSQGNTEAFF
TRBV12-3/TRBV12-4	TRBJ1-1	CASNPNRGGPEAFF
TRBV5-6	TRBJ2-4	CASSLALAKNIQYF
TRBV6-6	TRBJ1-4	CASNPGQAGKLFF
TRBV6-5	TRBJ1-6	CASSYFGTATSPPNF
TRBV5-1	TRBJ2-3	CASSPRTSTSTDTQYF